The 12 T cell receptor beta chains below come from one sample, sequenced in a study of CD8 T cells in ankylosing spondylitis. Overall study findings and caveats: Ankylosing spondylitis blood appeared to be characterized by a TCR beta motif of 8 or 9 highly homologous variants.

For these TCRs, the target antigens are not known. TCRdb re-derived calls from the 5' RACE reads in MiXCR, one entry per CDR3 protein. The repertoire holds about 480,000 distinct CDR3 sequences, with roughly 17% as singletons. Sequenced: blood, either unsorted or a sorted T cell fraction (not recorded which). The receptors were gathered from a male donor with ankylosing spondylitis.

This rearrangement joins TRBV3-1 to TRBJ1-1; tentatively, D is TRBD1 (5 bases). V shed 3 bases and J shed 6 bases, with 14 bases lying between them. CDR3 size: 14 residues. CDR1 is LGHDT, CDR2 YNNKEL, per germline (reference sequence). The CDR3 DNA is TGTGCCAGCAGCCAGGGGGAAGGTTCTGCTGAAGCTTTCTTT. It is translated as CASSQGEGSAEAFF.

Ten or more counts support this clonotype. The chain combines TRBV2 with TRBJ2-1; D remains ambiguous. Per the germline V gene, CDR1 is SNHLY and CDR2 is FYNNEI. The CDR3 has 13 amino acids. Trimming cost V 7 bases and J 0 bases, with 7 bases left between them. DNA for the CDR3: TGTGCCAGCAACACCGACTCCTACAATGAGCAGTTCTTC. Translating it yields CASNTDSYNEQFF. Supplemented by reference TRBV2 and TRBJ2-1, the full variable domain reads EPEVTQTPSHQVTQMGQEVILRCVPISNHLYFYWYRQILGQKVEFLVSFYNNEISEKSEIFDDQFSVERPDGSNFTLKIRSTKLEDSAMYFCASNTDSYNEQFFGPGTRLTVL.

The chain couples TRBV5-1 to TRBJ1-6; 7 bases match TRBD1. V shed 3 bases, J shed 5 bases, and the junction held 2 bases outside the gene matches. The CDR3 length is 14 residues. Germline CDR1 is SGHRS and CDR2 is YFSETQ. The CDR3 sequence is CASSYGTDNSPLHF. CDR3 nucleotide sequence: TGCGCCAGCAGCTACGGGACAGATAATTCACCCCTCCACTTT. The whole variable domain, remainder taken from reference TRBV5-1 and TRBJ1-6, is KAGVTQTPRYLIKTRGQQVTLSCSPISGHRSVSWYQQTPGQGLQFLFEYFSETQRNKGNFPGRFSGRQFSNSRSEMNVSTLELGDSALYLCASSYGTDNSPLHFGNGTRLTVT.

This clonotype showed up many times. The chain has TRBV20-1 and TRBJ1-2; the D gene is possibly TRBD1 (5 bases). With 5 bases removed from V and 8 bases from J, the gap between germline ends came to 15 bases. The CDR3 totals 12 residues. CDR1 and CDR2 from the germline V gene are DFQATT and SNEGSKA (reference sequence). For the CDR3, the DNA is TGCAGTGCTCGGGACGTTCCCCCCGGCTACACCTTC. As protein: CSARDVPPGYTF.

This clonotype was detected ten times or more. The chain combines TRBV24-1 with TRBJ2-1, with 13 positions matching TRBD2. CDR1 is KGHDR, CDR2 SFDVKD, per germline. V lost 5 bases and J lost 0; bases outside the gene matches: 3. The CDR3 has 17 residues. This chain's CDR3 is CATSAWTSGSSYNEQFF. In nucleotides, the CDR3 is TGTGCCACCAGTGCCTGGACTAGCGGGAGCTCCTACAATGAGCAGTTCTTC.

This clonotype was seen only a few times. This rearrangement joins TRBV7-2 to TRBJ1-4; TRBD1 is a possible D gene (5 bases). The CDR3 spans 16 residues. V was pared by 6 bases and J by 0 bases, with 14 bases between. The V gene's germline CDR1 is SGHTA and CDR2 FQGNSA. The CDR3: CASRRAVGATNEKLFF. DNA of the CDR3: TGTGCCAGCAGGCGGGCTGTAGGGGCAACTAATGAAAAACTGTTTTTT.

The chain combines TRBV20-1 with TRBJ1-1; 7 bases agree with TRBD1. This CDR3 contains 15 residues. Germline V gene sequence: CDR1 DFQATT, CDR2 SNEGSKA (reference sequence). The ends lost 2 bases at V and 4 bases at J; junction bases unmatched: 10. The CDR3 bases are TGCAGTGCTAGACAAGACCCGACAGGGCGCACTGAAGCTTTCTTT. This sequence encodes CSARQDPTGRTEAFF.

In this sample, this clonotype turned up a few times. The V and J genes are TRBV20-1 and TRBJ1-2; D is uncertain. V lost 3 bases and J 0 bases, leaving 8 bases between the germline ends. Germline CDR1 is DFQATT and CDR2 is SNEGSKA (reference sequence). The CDR3 length is 13 residues. The CDR3: CSASLGTNYGYTF. CDR3 in DNA: TGCAGTGCTAGTTTAGGGACTAACTATGGCTACACCTTC.

This clonotype occurred a few times. CDR3 sequence reads: CASSPTDRGPEAFF. The CDR3 DNA reads TGTGCCAGCAGCCCAACGGACAGGGGCCCTGAAGCTTTCTTT. This chain links TRBV7-9 with TRBJ1-1; 9 nucleotides match TRBD1. The CDR3 sequence is 14 residues long. The V and J ends lost 5 bases and 6 bases, in that order; junction bases with no gene match: 7. Germline CDR1 reads SEHNR; CDR2 reads FQNEAQ (reference sequence).

This clonotype has ten or more counts. The J gene is TRBJ2-3, the V gene TRBV7-2; possibly TRBD1 or TRBD2 for D (6 bases each). The ends were cut back, 0 bases at V and 7 bases at J, with 14 bases in the middle. Germline V CDR1 and CDR2: SGHTA, FQGNSA. This CDR3 has 15 amino acids. The CDR3, as DNA: TGTGCCAGCAGCTTAGCATCCGGGGGCGAAAATACGCAGTATTTT. Protein: CASSLASGGENTQYF.

CDR3 nucleotide sequence: TGTGCCATCAGTGCCCCAGGCACAGATACGCAGTATTTT. This translates into CAISAPGTDTQYF. The chain uses TRBV10-3 and TRBJ2-3; D unclear. The CDR3 totals 13 residues. Between the trimmed V and J ends, which lost 4 bases and 1 base, there was a span of 6 bases. Germline-derived CDR1 and CDR2 are ENHRY and SYGVKD.

This clonotype was recorded many times. V gene TRBV4-1 combines with J gene TRBJ2-7; D is possibly TRBD2 (7 bases). V lost 4 bases to trimming and J lost 2 bases, with 21 bases between them. This CDR3 is built from 17 residues. From germline, CDR1 is MGHRA and CDR2 YSYEKL. The CDR3 here is CASSPRGEGLAPYEQYF. The CDR3 region has the DNA TGCGCCAGCAGCCCTAGGGGGGAGGGGCTCGCCCCCTACGAGCAGTACTTC.